These T cell receptor beta chains were read from a single sample in a study of blood T cell repertoires in COVID-19. Profiled with immunoSEQ multiplex PCR; TCRdb holds only in-frame clones, not every one. The sample has 210,000 or so clones, 81% seen once. Sequencing used PBMCs or T cells enriched from blood (not recorded which). These receptors originate from a woman aged 45-65 years with acute COVID-19. Each CDR3 is given with its conserved first and last residue. The D gene is left open where the match is weak. Clone size is given for some rows only: seen once, a few or many times, or a class if the clone is expanded.

TRBJ2-3 14 . few TRBV19 TGTGCCAGACCAATCCGGCAGGACACAGATACGCAGTATTTT CARPIRQDTDTQYF
TRBJ1-1 16 . . TRBV21-1 TGTGCCAGCAGCACACGACAGGGGGCGCCGGGCACTGAAGCTTTCTTT CASSTRQGAPGTEAFF
TRBJ2-1 13 . . TRBV7-3 TGTGCCAGCAGCCCCGGTGGGAGGGGGGAGCAGTTCTTC CASSPGGRGEQFF
TRBJ1-4 14 . . TRBV7-2 TGTGCCAGCAGCTTAGCGGGGCTTGATGAAAAACTGTTTTTT CASSLAGLDEKLFF
TRBJ2-4 14 . . TRBV4-3 TGCGCCAGCAGCCAAGGGCAAGGGGCGGACATTCAGTACTTC CASSQGQGADIQYF
TRBJ2-2 14 . . TRBV18 TGTGCCAGCTCACCAAGAGCGGACACCGGGGAGCTGTTTTTT CASSPRADTGELFF
TRBJ2-3 15 TRBD2 . TRBV10-3 TGTGCCATCAGTGACTCCGGACTAGCATCAGATACGCAGTATTTT CAISDSGLASDTQYF
TRBJ1-3 17 . few TRBV3-1/TRBV3-2 TGTGCCAGCAGCCAAGACCCGTCCGGGGGGCCTGGAAACACCATATATTTT CASSQDPSGGPGNTIYF
TRBJ1-5 14 . . TRBV3-1/TRBV3-2 TGTGCCAGCTCCCTAGCGGATATGGGGCAGCCCCAGCATTTT CASSLADMGQPQHF
TRBJ2-2 14 TRBD1 . TRBV29-1 TGCAGCGTCGATGGGACAGCCGGTCACGGGGAGCTGTTTTTT CSVDGTAGHGELFF
TRBJ2-2 15 TRBD1 once TRBV6-5 TGTGCCAGCTTGGCCAGGGACAGCAACACCGGGGAGCTGTTTTTT CASLARDSNTGELFF
TRBJ2-7 14 . . TRBV7-2 TGTGCCAGCAGCCCGCGGTCAGGGGTGGGTGAGCAGTACTTC CASSPRSGVGEQYF
TRBJ2-3 18 TRBD2 . TRBV4-3 TGCGCCAGCAGTCCCGGGACTAGCGGGATGGGGGGCACAGATACGCAGTATTTT CASSPGTSGMGGTDTQYF
TRBJ1-2 15 . . TRBV5-1 TGCGCCAGCAGCTCGGGGGTAGGAGCGGCCTATGGCTACACCTTC CASSSGVGAAYGYTF
TRBJ1-1 16 TRBD1 . TRBV7-2 TGTGCCAGCAGCCTCAGACAGGGGGTGGGGCTGGCTGAAGCTTTCTTT CASSLRQGVGLAEAFF
TRBJ1-1 14 . . TRBV18 TGTGCCAGCTCACCTCTCCCAGGGTCCACTGAAGCTTTCTTT CASSPLPGSTEAFF
TRBJ1-2 17 TRBD1 once TRBV28 TGTGCCAGCAGTTTATTAGTTGCGGTGGGACAGGGCGATGGCTACACCTTC CASSLLVAVGQGDGYTF
TRBJ2-7 14 TRBD2 once TRBV5-5 TGTGCCAGCAGCCACCTTGCGGGAGATTACGAGCAGTACTTC CASSHLAGDYEQYF
TRBJ1-4 13 TRBD1 . TRBV18 TGTGCCAGCTCACCCGGACAGGGAGAAAAACTGTTTTTT CASSPGQGEKLFF
TRBJ2-7 14 . . TRBV29-1 TGCAGCGTCGCGACAGATTTCAACTCCTACGAGCAGTACTTC CSVATDFNSYEQYF
TRBJ1-1 14 TRBD1 . TRBV5-1 TGCGCCAGCAGCAACGGACAGGGGAAGACTGAAGCTTTCTTT CASSNGQGKTEAFF
TRBJ2-2 15 TRBD2 . TRBV10-3 TGTGCCATCAGTGAACTAGCGGGAGGGGCCGGGGAGCTGTTTTTT CAISELAGGAGELFF
TRBJ1-3 13 . once TRBV7-8 TGTGCCAGCAGCTATCCAGGGTTAAACACCATATATTTT CASSYPGLNTIYF
TRBJ2-7 20 . few TRBV12-2 TGTGCAAGTCGCTTATATTTTGGGGGGCGACTAGCGGGACGAACCTACGAGCAGTACTTC CASRLYFGGRLAGRTYEQYF
TRBJ1-5 14 . . TRBV9 TGTGCCACCCCCCCGGACAGCCACAATCAGCCCCAGCATTTT CATPPDSHNQPQHF
TRBJ2-1 15 TRBD2 . TRBV5-1 TGCGCCAGCAGCTTGGCGGCGGGGGGGTTTGGTGAGCAGTTCTTC CASSLAAGGFGEQFF
TRBJ1-3 15 . . TRBV3-1/TRBV3-2 TGTGCCAGCAGCGCCCTTGAGGGCTCTGGAAACACCATATATTTT CASSALEGSGNTIYF
TRBJ2-1 15 . many TRBV18 TGTGCCAGCTGCCCGGACAGTGGCTCCTACAATGAGCAGTTCTTC CASCPDSGSYNEQFF
TRBJ2-5 14 TRBD2 . TRBV28 TGTGGTAGCTTTCCGGGGGGGGGCCGTGAGACCCAGTACTTC CGSFPGGGRETQYF
TRBJ2-2 18 . . TRBV3-1/TRBV3-2 TGTGCCAGCAGCCATATGACTGACGTCCGATGGATAACCGGGGAGCTGTTTTTT CASSHMTDVRWITGELFF
TRBJ2-7 14 . . TRBV28 TGTGCCAGCAGTTTACGGGGGTCCGGGACTTCGCAGTACTTC CASSLRGSGTSQYF
TRBJ1-4 10 . . TRBV5-1 TGCGCCAGCCAAGCTGGGAGACTGTTTTTT CASQAGRLFF
TRBJ2-3 15 . . TRBV6-1 TGTGCCAGCAGTGAAATGCCAGGGAGCACAGATACGCAGTATTTT CASSEMPGSTDTQYF
TRBJ1-4 15 TRBD1 . TRBV4-1 TGCGCCAGCAGCCAAGTCTGGACAGGGGCTTGGAAACTGTTTTTT CASSQVWTGAWKLFF
TRBJ1-1 13 . . TRBV19 TGTGCCAGTAGTCGCGGGCGGAACACTGAAGCTTTCTTT CASSRGRNTEAFF
TRBJ2-5 14 TRBD1 . TRBV5-1 TGCGCCAGCAGCCTGGGGACAGGGGCGGAGACCCAGTACTTC CASSLGTGAETQYF
TRBJ1-2 15 . many TRBV6-2/TRBV6-3 TGTGCCAGCAGTCGTACAGGTGATGGATACTATGGCTACACCTTC CASSRTGDGYYGYTF
TRBJ2-7 14 TRBD2 once TRBV9 TGTGCCAGCAGTGCACTTGGGACTAGCAACGAGCAGTACTTC CASSALGTSNEQYF
TRBJ2-7 16 . . TRBV11-3 TGTGCCAGCAGCTTAGCCCCAGGGGTCTACTCCTACGAGCAGTACTTC CASSLAPGVYSYEQYF
TRBJ2-1 17 TRBD2 . TRBV19 TGTGCCAGTAATAAGAATAGCGGGAGGGCGGGGGACAATGAGCAGTTCTTC CASNKNSGRAGDNEQFF
TRBJ1-1 13 . few TRBV15 TGTGCCACCAGCGGAGGACAGCCGTTGATGGCTTTCTTT CATSGGQPLMAFF